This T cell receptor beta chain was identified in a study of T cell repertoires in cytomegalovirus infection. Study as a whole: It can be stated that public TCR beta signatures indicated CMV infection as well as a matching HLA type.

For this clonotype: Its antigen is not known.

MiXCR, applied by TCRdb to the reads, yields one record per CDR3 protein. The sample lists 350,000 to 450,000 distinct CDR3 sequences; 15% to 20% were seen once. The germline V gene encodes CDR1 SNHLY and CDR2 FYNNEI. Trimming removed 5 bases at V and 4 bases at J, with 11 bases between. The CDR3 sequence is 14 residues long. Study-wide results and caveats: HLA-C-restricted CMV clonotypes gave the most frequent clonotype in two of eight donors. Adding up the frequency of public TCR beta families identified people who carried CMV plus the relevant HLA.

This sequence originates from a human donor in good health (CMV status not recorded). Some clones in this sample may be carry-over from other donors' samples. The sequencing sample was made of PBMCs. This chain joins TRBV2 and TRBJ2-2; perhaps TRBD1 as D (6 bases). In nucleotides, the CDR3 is TGTGCCAGCAGTCTCCAGGGGACCACCGGGGAGCTGTTTTTT. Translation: CASSLQGTTGELFF.